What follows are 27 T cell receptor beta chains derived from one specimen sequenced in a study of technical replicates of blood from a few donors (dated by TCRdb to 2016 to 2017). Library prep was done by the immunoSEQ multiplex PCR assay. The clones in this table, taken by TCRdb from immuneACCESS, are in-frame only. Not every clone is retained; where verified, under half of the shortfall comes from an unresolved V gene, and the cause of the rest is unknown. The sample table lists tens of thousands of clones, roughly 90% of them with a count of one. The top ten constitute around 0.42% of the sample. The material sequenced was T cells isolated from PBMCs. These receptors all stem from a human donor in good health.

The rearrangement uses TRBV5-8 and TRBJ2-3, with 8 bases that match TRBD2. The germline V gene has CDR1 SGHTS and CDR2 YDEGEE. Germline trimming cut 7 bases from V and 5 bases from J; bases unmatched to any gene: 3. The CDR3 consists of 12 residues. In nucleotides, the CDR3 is TGTGCCAGCCGGGGGGGGAGAGATACGCAGTATTTT. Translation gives CASRGGRDTQYF.

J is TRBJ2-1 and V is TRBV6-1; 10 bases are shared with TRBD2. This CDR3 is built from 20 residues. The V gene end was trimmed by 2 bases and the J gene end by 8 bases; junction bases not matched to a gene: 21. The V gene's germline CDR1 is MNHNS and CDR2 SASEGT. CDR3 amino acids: CASSEMSLGKGLAWGDEQFF. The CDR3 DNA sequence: TGTGCCAGCAGTGAAATGAGTCTTGGAAAGGGACTAGCGTGGGGGGATGAGCAGTTCTTC.

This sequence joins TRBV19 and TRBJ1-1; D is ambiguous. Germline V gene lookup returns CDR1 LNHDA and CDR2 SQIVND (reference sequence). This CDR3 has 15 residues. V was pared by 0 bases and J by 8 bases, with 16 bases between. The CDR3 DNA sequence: TGTGCCAGTAGTATAGATCGGGGTGCGGCCGTCGAAGCTTTCTTT. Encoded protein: CASSIDRGAAVEAFF.

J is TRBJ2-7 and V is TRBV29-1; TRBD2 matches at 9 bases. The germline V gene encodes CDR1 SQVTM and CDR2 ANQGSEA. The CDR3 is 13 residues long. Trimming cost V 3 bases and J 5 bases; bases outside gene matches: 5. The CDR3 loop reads CSVEASGINEQYF. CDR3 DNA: TGCAGCGTTGAGGCTAGCGGGATAAACGAGCAGTACTTC.

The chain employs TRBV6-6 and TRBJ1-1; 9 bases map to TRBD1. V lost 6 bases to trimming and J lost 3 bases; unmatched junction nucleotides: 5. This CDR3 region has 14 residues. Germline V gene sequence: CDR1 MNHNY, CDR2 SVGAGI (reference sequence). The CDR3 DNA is TGTGCCAGCAGAACAGGGGGCGCGGACACTGAAGCTTTCTTT. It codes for CASRTGGADTEAFF.

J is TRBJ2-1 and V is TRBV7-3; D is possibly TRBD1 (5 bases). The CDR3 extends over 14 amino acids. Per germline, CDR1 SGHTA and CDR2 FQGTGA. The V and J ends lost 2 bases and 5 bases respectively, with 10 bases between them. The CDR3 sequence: CASSLGPGHNEQFF. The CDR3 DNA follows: TGTGCCAGCAGCTTAGGTCCAGGGCACAATGAGCAGTTCTTC.

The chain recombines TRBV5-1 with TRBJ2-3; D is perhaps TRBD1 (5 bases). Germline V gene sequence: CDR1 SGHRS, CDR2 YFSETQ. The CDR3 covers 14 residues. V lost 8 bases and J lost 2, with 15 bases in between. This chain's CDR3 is CASIGAIITDTQYF. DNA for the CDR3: TGCGCCAGTATAGGGGCCATCATCACAGATACGCAGTATTTT.

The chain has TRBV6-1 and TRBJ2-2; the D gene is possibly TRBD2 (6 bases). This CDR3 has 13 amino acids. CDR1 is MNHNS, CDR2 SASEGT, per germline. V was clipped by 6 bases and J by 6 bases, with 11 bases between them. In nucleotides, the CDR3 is TGTGCCAGCAGATTACGACTAGCCGGGGAGCTGTTTTTT. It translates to CASRLRLAGELFF.

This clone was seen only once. CDR3 DNA: TGTGCCAGCAGGCGGACAGACTATGGCTACACCTTC. Amino acids: CASRRTDYGYTF. This sequence joins TRBV6-5 and TRBJ1-2; D perhaps matches TRBD1 (6 bases). V was pared by 6 bases and J by 3 bases, with 8 bases between. Germline assignment: CDR1 MNHEY and CDR2 SVGAGI. This CDR3 is built from 12 residues.

As DNA, the CDR3 is TGTGCCAGCAGCCAAGTGAGCGGGAACACCGGGGAGCTGTTTTTT. Protein product: CASSQVSGNTGELFF. The rearrangement joins TRBV4-2 to TRBJ2-2, with D tentatively TRBD2 (5 bases). CDR3 length equals 15 residues. Germline loops: CDR1 LGHNA, CDR2 YNFKEQ. Trimming removed 1 base at V and 1 base at J, with 7 bases between.

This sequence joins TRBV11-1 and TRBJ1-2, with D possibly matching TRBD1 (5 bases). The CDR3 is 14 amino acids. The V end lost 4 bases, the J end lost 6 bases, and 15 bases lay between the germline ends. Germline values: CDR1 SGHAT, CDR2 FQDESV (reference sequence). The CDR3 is CASSYRNGRDGYTF. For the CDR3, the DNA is TGTGCCAGCAGCTACAGGAACGGGAGGGATGGCTACACCTTC. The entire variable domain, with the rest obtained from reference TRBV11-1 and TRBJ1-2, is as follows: EAEVAQSPRYKITEKSQAVAFWCDPISGHATLYWYRQILGQGPELLVQFQDESVVDDSQLPKDRFSAERLKGVDSTLKIQPAELGDSAMYLCASSYRNGRDGYTFGSGTRLTVV.

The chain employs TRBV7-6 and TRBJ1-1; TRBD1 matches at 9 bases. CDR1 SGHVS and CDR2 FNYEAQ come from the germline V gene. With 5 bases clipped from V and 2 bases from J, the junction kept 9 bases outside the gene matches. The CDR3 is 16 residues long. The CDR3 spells CASSPRDRGKNTEAFF. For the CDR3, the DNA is TGTGCCAGCAGCCCGCGAGACAGGGGGAAAAACACTGAAGCTTTCTTT.

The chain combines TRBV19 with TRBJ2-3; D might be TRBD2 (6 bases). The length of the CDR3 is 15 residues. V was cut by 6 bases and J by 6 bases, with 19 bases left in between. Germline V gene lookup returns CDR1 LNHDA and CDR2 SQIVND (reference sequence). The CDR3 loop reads CASSLGGPGRDTQYF. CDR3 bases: TGTGCCAGTAGCCTTGGGGGTCCTGGGAGGGATACGCAGTATTTT.

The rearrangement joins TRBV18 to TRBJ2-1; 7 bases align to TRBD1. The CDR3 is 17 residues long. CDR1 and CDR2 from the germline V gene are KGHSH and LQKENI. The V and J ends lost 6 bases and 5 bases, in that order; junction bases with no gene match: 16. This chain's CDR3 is CASSPPQGGSMDNEQFF. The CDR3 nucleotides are TGTGCCAGCTCGCCGCCCCAAGGGGGCAGTATGGACAATGAGCAGTTCTTC.

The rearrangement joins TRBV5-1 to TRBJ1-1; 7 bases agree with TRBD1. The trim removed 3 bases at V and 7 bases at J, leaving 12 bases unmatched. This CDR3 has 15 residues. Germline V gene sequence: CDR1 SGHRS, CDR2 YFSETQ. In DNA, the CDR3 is TGCGCCAGCAGCTGGAATACAGGGGATCGAGGTGAAGCTTTCTTT. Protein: CASSWNTGDRGEAFF.

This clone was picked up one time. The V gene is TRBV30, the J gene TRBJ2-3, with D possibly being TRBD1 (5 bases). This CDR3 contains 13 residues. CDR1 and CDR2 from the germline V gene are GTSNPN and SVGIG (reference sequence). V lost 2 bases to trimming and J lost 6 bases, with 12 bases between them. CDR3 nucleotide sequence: TGTGCCTGGAGTTGGCAGGGCCCCGATACGCAGTATTTT. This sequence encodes CAWSWQGPDTQYF.

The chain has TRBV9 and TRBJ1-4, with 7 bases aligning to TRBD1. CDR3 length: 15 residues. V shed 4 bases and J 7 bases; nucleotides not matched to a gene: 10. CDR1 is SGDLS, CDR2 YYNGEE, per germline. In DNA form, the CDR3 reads TGTGCCAGCAGCCCGACAGGGATGAATGGTGAAAAACTGTTTTTT. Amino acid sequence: CASSPTGMNGEKLFF. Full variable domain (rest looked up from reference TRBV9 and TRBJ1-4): DSGVTQTPKHLITATGQRVTLRCSPRSGDLSVYWYQQSLDQGLQFLIQYYNGEERAKGNILERFSAQQFPDLHSELNLSSLELGDSALYFCASSPTGMNGEKLFFGSGTQLSVL.

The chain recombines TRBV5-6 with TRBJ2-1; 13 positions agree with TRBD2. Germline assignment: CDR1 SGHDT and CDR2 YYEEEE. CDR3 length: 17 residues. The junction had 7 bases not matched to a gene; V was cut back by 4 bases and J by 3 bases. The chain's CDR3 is CASSLTGLAGVYNEQFF. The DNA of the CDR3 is TGTGCCAGCAGCCTTACTGGACTAGCGGGAGTCTACAATGAGCAGTTCTTC.

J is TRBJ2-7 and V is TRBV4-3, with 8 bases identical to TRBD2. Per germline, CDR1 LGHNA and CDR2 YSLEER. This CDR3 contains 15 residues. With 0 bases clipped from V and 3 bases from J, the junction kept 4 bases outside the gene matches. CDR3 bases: TGCGCCAGCAGCCAAGAACTAGCGGAGTTCTACGAGCAGTACTTC. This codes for CASSQELAEFYEQYF.

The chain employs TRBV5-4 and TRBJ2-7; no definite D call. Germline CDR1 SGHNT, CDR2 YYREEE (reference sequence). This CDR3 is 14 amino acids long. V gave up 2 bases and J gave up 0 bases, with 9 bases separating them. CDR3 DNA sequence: TGTGCCAGCAGCTTTCCGGAGACCTCCTACGAGCAGTACTTC. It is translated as CASSFPETSYEQYF.

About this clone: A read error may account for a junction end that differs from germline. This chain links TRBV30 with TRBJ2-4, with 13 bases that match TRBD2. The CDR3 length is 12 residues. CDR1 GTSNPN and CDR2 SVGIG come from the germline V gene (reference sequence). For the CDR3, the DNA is TGTGCCTGGAGTAGGACTAGCGGGAGCTTAGACTTC. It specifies CAWSRTSGSLDF.

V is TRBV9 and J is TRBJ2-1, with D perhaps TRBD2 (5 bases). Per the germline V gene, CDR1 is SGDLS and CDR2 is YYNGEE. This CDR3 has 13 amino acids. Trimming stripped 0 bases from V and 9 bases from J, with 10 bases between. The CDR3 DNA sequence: TGTGCCAGCAGCGTAGCTGGAGGCGTTGAGCAGTTCTTC. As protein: CASSVAGGVEQFF. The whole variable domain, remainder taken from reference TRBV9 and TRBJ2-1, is DSGVTQTPKHLITATGQRVTLRCSPRSGDLSVYWYQQSLDQGLQFLIQYYNGEERAKGNILERFSAQQFPDLHSELNLSSLELGDSALYFCASSVAGGVEQFFGPGTRLTVL.

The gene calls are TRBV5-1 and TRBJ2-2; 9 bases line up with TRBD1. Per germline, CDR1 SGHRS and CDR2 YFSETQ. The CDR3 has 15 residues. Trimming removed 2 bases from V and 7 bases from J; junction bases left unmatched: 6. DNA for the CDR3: TGCGCCAGCAGCTTTACAGGGGGCGCGGGCGGGGAGCTGTTTTTT. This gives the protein CASSFTGGAGGELFF.

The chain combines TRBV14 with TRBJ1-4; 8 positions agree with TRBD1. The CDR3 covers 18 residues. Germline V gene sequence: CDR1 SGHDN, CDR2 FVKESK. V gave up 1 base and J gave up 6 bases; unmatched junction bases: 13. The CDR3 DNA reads TGTGCCAGCAGCCAAGGGTCCGTTGGACAGGGATTTTATGAAAAACTGTTTTTT. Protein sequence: CASSQGSVGQGFYEKLFF.

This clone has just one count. The CDR3 DNA reads TGTGCCAGCAGGCCGGACTTGGCCTACGAGCAGTACTTC. Translated: CASRPDLAYEQYF. The chain carries TRBV14 and TRBJ2-7, with D perhaps matching TRBD2 (5 bases). The CDR3 runs to 13 residues. The V and J ends lost 6 bases and 2 bases respectively, with 11 bases between them. CDR1 and CDR2 (germline): SGHDN, FVKESK.

The CDR3 sequence: CASSGTVNTGELFF. The CDR3 DNA is TGTGCCAGCAGCGGGACAGTTAACACCGGGGAGCTGTTTTTT. The genes are TRBV6-4 and TRBJ2-2, with 7 bases matching TRBD1. CDR1 is MRHNA, CDR2 SNTAGT, per germline. V was clipped by 6 bases and J by 2 bases; unmatched bases: 3. This CDR3 has 14 amino acids.

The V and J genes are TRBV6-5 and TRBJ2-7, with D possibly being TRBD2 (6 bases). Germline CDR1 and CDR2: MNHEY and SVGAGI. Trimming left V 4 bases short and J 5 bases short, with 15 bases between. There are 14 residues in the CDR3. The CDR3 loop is CASSLVTGADEQYF. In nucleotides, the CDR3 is TGTGCCAGCAGTTTGGTGACGGGAGCGGACGAGCAGTACTTC.